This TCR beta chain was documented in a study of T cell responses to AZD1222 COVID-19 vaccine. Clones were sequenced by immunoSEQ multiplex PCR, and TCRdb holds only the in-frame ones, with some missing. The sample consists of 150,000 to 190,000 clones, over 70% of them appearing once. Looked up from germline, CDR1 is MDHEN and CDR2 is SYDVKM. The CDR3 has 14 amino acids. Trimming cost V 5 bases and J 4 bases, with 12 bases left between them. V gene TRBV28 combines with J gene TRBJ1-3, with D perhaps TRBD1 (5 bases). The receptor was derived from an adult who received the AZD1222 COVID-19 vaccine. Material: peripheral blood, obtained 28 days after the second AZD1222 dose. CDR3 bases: TGTGCCAGCAGTCTAGCAGGGTGGGGAAACACCATATATTTT. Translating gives CASSLAGWGNTIYF.